This is a list of T cell receptor beta chains from one sample in a study of blood T cell repertoires in COVID-19. The table came from immunoSEQ multiplex PCR; TCRdb's copy has only in-frame clones and leaves some out. The sample contains 250,000 or so clones, about four fifths of which appear only once. Sequencing used peripheral blood. The receptors were sampled from a middle-aged woman who had recovered from COVID-19. CDR3s include the opening cysteine and the closing phenylalanine or tryptophan. The D gene is left open where the match is weak. Some rows have no size entry. The others give once, few or many, or a class for an expanded clone.

d_gene: TRBD1
v_gene: TRBV19
j_gene: TRBJ2-5
abundance: NA
CDR3nt: TGTGCCAGTAGTGAGACAGGGTTAAGGAGTGAGACCCAGTACTTC
CDR3aa: CASSETGLRSETQYF

d_gene: NA
v_gene: TRBV7-9
j_gene: TRBJ1-4
abundance: few
CDR3nt: TGTGCCAGCAGCTTGGGGACTGGTGAAAAACTGTTTTTT
CDR3aa: CASSLGTGEKLFF

d_gene: NA
v_gene: TRBV6-5
j_gene: TRBJ1-2
abundance: NA
CDR3nt: TGTGCCACGCTACGTAATCAGGGCGGCTACACCTTC
CDR3aa: CATLRNQGGYTF

d_gene: TRBD1
v_gene: TRBV24-1
j_gene: TRBJ1-2
abundance: NA
CDR3nt: TGTGCCACCAGTGATTTGTTAGTTAAGACAGGGATGGCTAACTATGGCTACACCTTC
CDR3aa: CATSDLLVKTGMANYGYTF

d_gene: NA
v_gene: TRBV28
j_gene: TRBJ1-6
abundance: NA
CDR3nt: TGTGCCAGCAGTTTAATGAGCTCACCCCTCCACTTT
CDR3aa: CASSLMSSPLHF

d_gene: NA
v_gene: TRBV7-2
j_gene: TRBJ2-5
abundance: NA
CDR3nt: TGTGCCAGCAGCCCGACGGGGGGCACAGAGACCCAGTACTTC
CDR3aa: CASSPTGGTETQYF

d_gene: NA
v_gene: TRBV13
j_gene: TRBJ2-7
abundance: once
CDR3nt: TGTGCCAGCAGCCCAGGACTCACCTACGAGCAGTACTTC
CDR3aa: CASSPGLTYEQYF

d_gene: NA
v_gene: TRBV19
j_gene: TRBJ2-7
abundance: NA
CDR3nt: TGTGCCAGTAGTAACCAGGGCAGGGTCGAGCAGTACTTC
CDR3aa: CASSNQGRVEQYF

d_gene: TRBD1
v_gene: TRBV24-1
j_gene: TRBJ2-2
abundance: NA
CDR3nt: TGTGCCACCAGTGGTGGACAGGGGTTCTCCGGGGAGCTGTTTTTT
CDR3aa: CATSGGQGFSGELFF

d_gene: NA
v_gene: TRBV11-2
j_gene: TRBJ1-1
abundance: once
CDR3nt: TGTGCCAGCGGCCCGGGGGTAGGCACTGAAGCTTTCTTT
CDR3aa: CASGPGVGTEAFF

d_gene: TRBD1
v_gene: TRBV28
j_gene: TRBJ1-5
abundance: NA
CDR3nt: TGTGCCAGCAGCACCGGGACAGGGAAATATAGCAATCAGCCCCAGCATTTT
CDR3aa: CASSTGTGKYSNQPQHF

d_gene: NA
v_gene: TRBV7-2
j_gene: TRBJ1-1
abundance: NA
CDR3nt: TGTGCCAGCAGCTTACGAAGGGGCCTCACTGAAGCTTTCTTT
CDR3aa: CASSLRRGLTEAFF

d_gene: NA
v_gene: TRBV6-6
j_gene: TRBJ1-6
abundance: NA
CDR3nt: TGTGCCAGCAGCCTCCCGGGTAATTCACCCCTCCACTTT
CDR3aa: CASSLPGNSPLHF

d_gene: NA
v_gene: TRBV5-1
j_gene: TRBJ2-7
abundance: NA
CDR3nt: TGCGCCAGCACCCCTGGATCAGGGGCCTACGAGCAGTACTTC
CDR3aa: CASTPGSGAYEQYF

d_gene: NA
v_gene: TRBV11-3
j_gene: TRBJ2-3
abundance: NA
CDR3nt: TGTGCCAGCAGCCAAGGCGGCTTCTTGGGGGCGAACACAGATACGCAGTATTTT
CDR3aa: CASSQGGFLGANTDTQYF

d_gene: TRBD2
v_gene: TRBV19
j_gene: TRBJ2-5
abundance: NA
CDR3nt: TGTGCCAGTAGTATTACCCCCATAGCGGGGGGGCGTGAGACCCAGTACTTC
CDR3aa: CASSITPIAGGRETQYF

d_gene: TRBD1
v_gene: TRBV4-2
j_gene: TRBJ1-4
abundance: NA
CDR3nt: TGTGCCAGCAGCATTGGGACAGGGAATGAAAAACTGTTTTTT
CDR3aa: CASSIGTGNEKLFF

d_gene: NA
v_gene: TRBV7-6
j_gene: TRBJ2-7
abundance: NA
CDR3nt: TGTGCCAGCAGCTTCAGCTACGAGCAGTACTTC
CDR3aa: CASSFSYEQYF

d_gene: TRBD2
v_gene: TRBV6-5
j_gene: TRBJ2-2
abundance: once
CDR3nt: TGTGCCAGCAGTTACTCCGGCGGGGGGAACACCGGGGAGCTGTTTTTT
CDR3aa: CASSYSGGGNTGELFF

d_gene: NA
v_gene: TRBV28
j_gene: TRBJ1-5
abundance: NA
CDR3nt: TGTGCCAGCAATCCCGGGAGACGAAGCAATCAGCCCCAGCATTTT
CDR3aa: CASNPGRRSNQPQHF

d_gene: TRBD1
v_gene: TRBV2
j_gene: TRBJ2-5
abundance: NA
CDR3nt: TGTGCCAGCGGGGACAGGGCGGGGACGGAGACCCAGTACTTC
CDR3aa: CASGDRAGTETQYF

d_gene: NA
v_gene: TRBV7-9
j_gene: TRBJ2-1
abundance: NA
CDR3nt: TGTGCCAGCAGCTTAGGTTCCGGTACCTCCTACAATGAGCAGTTCTTC
CDR3aa: CASSLGSGTSYNEQFF

d_gene: TRBD1
v_gene: TRBV7-6
j_gene: TRBJ2-2
abundance: NA
CDR3nt: TGTGCCAGCAGCGACAGGGGGCTCGACACCGGGGAGCTGTTTTTT
CDR3aa: CASSDRGLDTGELFF

d_gene: NA
v_gene: TRBV2
j_gene: TRBJ1-3
abundance: NA
CDR3nt: TGTGCCAGCAGCGCTTCGGGGTGGTCTGGAAACACCATATATTTT
CDR3aa: CASSASGWSGNTIYF

d_gene: TRBD1
v_gene: TRBV5-1
j_gene: TRBJ2-7
abundance: NA
CDR3nt: TGCGCCAGCAGCGAGGGACAGGGGATTTCCTACGAGCAGTACTTC
CDR3aa: CASSEGQGISYEQYF

d_gene: NA
v_gene: TRBV12-3/TRBV12-4
j_gene: TRBJ1-1
abundance: NA
CDR3nt: TGTGCCAGCAGCGCAGGGTACACTGAAGCTTTCTTT
CDR3aa: CASSAGYTEAFF

d_gene: NA
v_gene: TRBV21-1
j_gene: TRBJ2-7
abundance: NA
CDR3nt: TGTGCCAGTCTAGGGACACCAGCTGGGGAGCAGTACTTC
CDR3aa: CASLGTPAGEQYF

d_gene: NA
v_gene: TRBV28
j_gene: TRBJ2-5
abundance: NA
CDR3nt: TGTGCCAGCAGTGGAGGGGCTAACCAAGAGACCCAGTACTTC
CDR3aa: CASSGGANQETQYF

d_gene: NA
v_gene: TRBV5-1
j_gene: TRBJ2-3
abundance: NA
CDR3nt: TGCGCCAGCAGCTCCCTAGGACAGCTCACAGATACGCAGTATTTT
CDR3aa: CASSSLGQLTDTQYF

d_gene: TRBD1
v_gene: TRBV3-1/TRBV3-2
j_gene: TRBJ1-1
abundance: NA
CDR3nt: TGTGCCAGCAGCCCGCAGTACAGGGGGAGGAAGACTGAAGCTTTCTTT
CDR3aa: CASSPQYRGRKTEAFF

d_gene: TRBD1
v_gene: TRBV30
j_gene: TRBJ1-5
abundance: NA
CDR3nt: TGTGCCTGGCAAACAGGGGGAAGTAACCAGCCCCAGCATTTT
CDR3aa: CAWQTGGSNQPQHF

d_gene: NA
v_gene: TRBV18
j_gene: TRBJ1-6
abundance: NA
CDR3nt: TGTGCCAGCTCACCGGACTCAAGTGGTTCACCCCTCCACTTT
CDR3aa: CASSPDSSGSPLHF

d_gene: NA
v_gene: TRBV5-6
j_gene: TRBJ1-5
abundance: NA
CDR3nt: TGTGCCAGCAGCTCAAATATAGGCAGGGTAAATCAGCCCCAGCATTTT
CDR3aa: CASSSNIGRVNQPQHF

d_gene: TRBD2
v_gene: TRBV10-1
j_gene: TRBJ2-1
abundance: once
CDR3nt: TGCGCCAGCAGCCCCGTTCAGCGGGGAGTCTACAATGAGCAGTTCTTC
CDR3aa: CASSPVQRGVYNEQFF

d_gene: TRBD1
v_gene: TRBV7-9
j_gene: TRBJ1-6
abundance: NA
CDR3nt: TGTGCCAGCAGCAAGAGACAGGGGGTAGATAATTCACCCCTCCACTTT
CDR3aa: CASSKRQGVDNSPLHF

d_gene: TRBD1
v_gene: TRBV7-7
j_gene: TRBJ2-2
abundance: NA
CDR3nt: TGTGCCAGCAGCTCGACCACAGGGGCGGGCACCGGGGAGCTGTTTTTT
CDR3aa: CASSSTTGAGTGELFF

d_gene: TRBD1
v_gene: TRBV5-1
j_gene: TRBJ1-4
abundance: NA
CDR3nt: TGCGCCAGCAGACCCGGGACAGGGGACTGGGCCGAAAAACTGTTTTTT
CDR3aa: CASRPGTGDWAEKLFF

d_gene: NA
v_gene: TRBV30
j_gene: TRBJ1-2
abundance: NA
CDR3nt: TGTGCCTGGAGTAAGGGGTCCTATGGCTACACCTTC
CDR3aa: CAWSKGSYGYTF

d_gene: NA
v_gene: TRBV15
j_gene: TRBJ1-3
abundance: NA
CDR3nt: TGTGCCACCAGCTCTCCCTCTGGAAACACCATATATTTT
CDR3aa: CATSSPSGNTIYF

d_gene: TRBD1
v_gene: TRBV6-4
j_gene: TRBJ2-1
abundance: NA
CDR3nt: TGTGCCAGCAGTGAGGCAGGGGGTGACTACAATGAGCAGTTCTTC
CDR3aa: CASSEAGGDYNEQFF

d_gene: NA
v_gene: TRBV27
j_gene: TRBJ1-1
abundance: NA
CDR3nt: TGTGCCAGCAGTTTAGACTACATGAACACTGAAGCTTTCTTT
CDR3aa: CASSLDYMNTEAFF

d_gene: TRBD1
v_gene: TRBV10-3
j_gene: TRBJ2-1
abundance: NA
CDR3nt: TGTGCCATCAGGCCCGGGACAGGGGAGAATGAGCAGTTCTTC
CDR3aa: CAIRPGTGENEQFF